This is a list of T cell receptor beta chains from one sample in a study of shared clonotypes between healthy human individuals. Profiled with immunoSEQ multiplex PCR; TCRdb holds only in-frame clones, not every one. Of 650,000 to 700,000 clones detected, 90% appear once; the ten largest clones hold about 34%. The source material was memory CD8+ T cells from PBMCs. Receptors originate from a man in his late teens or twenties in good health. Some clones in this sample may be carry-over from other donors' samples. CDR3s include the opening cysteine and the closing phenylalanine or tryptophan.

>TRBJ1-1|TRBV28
CASGTLNTEAFF
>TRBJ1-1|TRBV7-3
CASSLNSAGRDEAFF
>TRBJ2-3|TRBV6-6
CASSYSWWEGSDTQYF
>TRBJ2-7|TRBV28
CASSPRRQGRREQYF
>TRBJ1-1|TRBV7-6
CASSYPLGQGDTEAFF
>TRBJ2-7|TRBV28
CASSFSGLAYEQYF
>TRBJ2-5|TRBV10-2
CASSESRLSAETQYF
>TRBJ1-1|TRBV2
CASLDDQNGTEAFF
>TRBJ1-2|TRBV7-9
CASSPTLDTPGYGYTF
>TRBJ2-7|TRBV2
CASSEALRTGPSYEQYF
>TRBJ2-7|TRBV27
CASSLSPISYEQYF
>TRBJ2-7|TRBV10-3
CAISEVGAPNYEQYF
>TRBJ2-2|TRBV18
CASSHGTANTGELFF
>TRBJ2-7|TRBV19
CASSIVGTAYEQYF
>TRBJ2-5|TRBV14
CASSRLGQYQETQYF
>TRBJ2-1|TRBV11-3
CASSLQSAGGPLYNEQFF
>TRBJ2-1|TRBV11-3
CASSGGWRSYNEQFF
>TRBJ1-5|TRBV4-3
CASSQSYRDNQPQHF
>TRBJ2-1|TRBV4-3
CASSQDLSSSYNEQFF
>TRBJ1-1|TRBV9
CASSVVGEGTEAFF
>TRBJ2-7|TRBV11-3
CASSLRTGAHEQYF
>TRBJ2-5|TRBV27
CASSNEETQYF
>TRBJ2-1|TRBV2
CAISGLSYNEQFF
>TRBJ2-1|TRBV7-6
CASSKAGLAAYNEQFF
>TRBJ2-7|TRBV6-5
CASSPLAGGFYEQYF
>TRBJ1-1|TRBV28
CASSHSRGPGNTEAFF
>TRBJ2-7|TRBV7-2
CASSLASHVMGGTYEQYF
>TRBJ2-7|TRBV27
CASSLFRGRPAYEQYF
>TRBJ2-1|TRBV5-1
CASSGETPLSPYNEQFF
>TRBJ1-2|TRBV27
CASSPTGGLESGYTF
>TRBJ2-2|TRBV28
CASSPGLANTGELFF
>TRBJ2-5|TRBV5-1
CASSLGGRVETQYF
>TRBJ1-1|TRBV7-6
CASSPTGPNTEAFF
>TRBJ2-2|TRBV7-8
CASSLPGLAGVAGELFF
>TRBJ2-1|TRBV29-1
CSVVGGRSYNEQFF
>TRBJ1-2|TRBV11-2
CATRRVRGSQYGYTF
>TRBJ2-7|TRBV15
CATSRPLPGPHRKSCEQYF
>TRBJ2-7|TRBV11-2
CASSFGSDEQYF
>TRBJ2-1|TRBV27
CASSDRRNLYNEQFF
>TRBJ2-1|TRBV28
CASSPLPSGRMNRPFF